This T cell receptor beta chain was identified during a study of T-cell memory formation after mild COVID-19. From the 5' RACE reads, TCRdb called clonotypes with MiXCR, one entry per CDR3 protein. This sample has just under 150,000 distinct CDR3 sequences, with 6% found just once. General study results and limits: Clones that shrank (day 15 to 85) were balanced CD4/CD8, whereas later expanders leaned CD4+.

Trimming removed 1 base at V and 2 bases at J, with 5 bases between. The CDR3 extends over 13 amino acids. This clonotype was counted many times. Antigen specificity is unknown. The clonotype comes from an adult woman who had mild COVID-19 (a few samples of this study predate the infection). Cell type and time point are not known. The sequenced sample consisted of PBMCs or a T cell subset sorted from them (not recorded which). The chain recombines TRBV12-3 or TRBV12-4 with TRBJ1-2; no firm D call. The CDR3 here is CASSLVANYGYTF. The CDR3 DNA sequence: TGTGCCAGCAGTTTAGTGGCAAACTATGGCTACACCTTC.